This T cell receptor (beta chain) originates from a study of CD8+CD57+ T cells in acquired aplastic anemia. Notes on the study in general: In common between the patients and the controls were approximately 28 CD8+ CDR3 sequences.

The TCR beta profiling, which covered VDJ combination and CDR3 sequence, was carried out using genomic DNA as the template. TCRdb re-called the reads with MiXCR, one entry per CDR3 protein. Found here are around 430,000 distinct CDR3 sequences, roughly 34% of them singletons; the top ten hold 0.8% to 0.85%. This clonotype occurred many times. The target antigen is unknown. The CDR3 has 16 residues. The J segment lost 4 bases and the V segment lost 7 bases, leaving 15 bases of the junction unmatched. The germline CDR1 and CDR2 sequences are SGHAT and FQNNGV. Only patients with CD8+CD57+ cell expansion on flow cytometry were chosen for sequencing.

This receptor was obtained from a human donor with aplastic anemia. This rearrangement joins TRBV11-2 to TRBJ1-2; TRBD1 matches at 7 bases. The sequencing input was sorted CD4+, CD8+, or CD8+CD57+ T cells (not recorded which) from PBMCs. The CDR3 loop reads CASIDRGGRFIYGYTF. The CDR3 DNA sequence: TGTGCCAGCATCGATAGAGGGGGCAGGTTCATCTATGGCTACACCTTC.